This TCR beta chain was recorded in a study of shared clonotypes between healthy human individuals. A word on this clone: The antigen remains undetermined.

Notes on the study in general: Blood alone was sampled, and tissue repertoires likely differ.

Splitting of CD4+ cells produced CD45RA+ naive and CD45RA-negative memory subsets. Assay execution took place at the deep level. Each subset's genomic DNA was split evenly across several immunoSEQ plates. Profiled with immunoSEQ multiplex PCR; TCRdb holds only in-frame clones, not every one. Of roughly 1,600,000 clones in the sample, 98% to 99% were seen once. Germline V CDR1 and CDR2: SGHKS, YYEKEE (reference sequence). Trimming stripped 3 bases from V and 0 bases from J, with 17 bases between. CDR3 length: 17 amino acids. V and J are TRBV5-5 and TRBJ2-3; D is uncertain. This sequence originates from a man aged 25-45 years in good health. Sequencing was done on a sample of naive CD4+ T cells sorted from blood. Stated subset: CD45RA+ positively selected. The CDR3 nucleotides are TGTGCCAGCAGCTGGCCCTCTAACGGACCTAGCACAGATACGCAGTATTTT. As protein: CASSWPSNGPSTDTQYF.